This T cell receptor (beta chain) is from a study of T cell responses to AZD1222 COVID-19 vaccine. Notes on the study in general: Only 5 or 6 AZD1222 recipients were seropositive at baseline. It should be noted that donors were predominantly white British and more often female, and clonal diversity was possibly underestimated. Across spike, vaccine-associated CD4 TCRs were found, dominant at 160-218 and 743-854.

This CDR3 is 15 amino acids long. Germline lookup yields CDR1 MNHNS and CDR2 SASEGT. V gave up 5 bases and J gave up 5 bases; unmatched junction bases: 8. Profiled with immunoSEQ multiplex PCR; TCRdb holds only in-frame clones, not every one. The repertoire includes about 130,000 clones, 88% of them detected once, and approximately 6% sits in the top ten. Concerning this clone itself: The antigen remains unidentified.

V and J are TRBV6-1 and TRBJ1-2, with TRBD1 matching 10 bases. The source material was peripheral blood, sampled 28 days after the second AZD1222 dose. The clonotype was recovered from an adult who received the AZD1222 COVID-19 vaccine. CDR3 region: CASSPPGTGVYGYTF. CDR3 coding DNA: TGTGCCAGCAGTCCCCCCGGGACAGGGGTTTATGGCTACACCTTC.